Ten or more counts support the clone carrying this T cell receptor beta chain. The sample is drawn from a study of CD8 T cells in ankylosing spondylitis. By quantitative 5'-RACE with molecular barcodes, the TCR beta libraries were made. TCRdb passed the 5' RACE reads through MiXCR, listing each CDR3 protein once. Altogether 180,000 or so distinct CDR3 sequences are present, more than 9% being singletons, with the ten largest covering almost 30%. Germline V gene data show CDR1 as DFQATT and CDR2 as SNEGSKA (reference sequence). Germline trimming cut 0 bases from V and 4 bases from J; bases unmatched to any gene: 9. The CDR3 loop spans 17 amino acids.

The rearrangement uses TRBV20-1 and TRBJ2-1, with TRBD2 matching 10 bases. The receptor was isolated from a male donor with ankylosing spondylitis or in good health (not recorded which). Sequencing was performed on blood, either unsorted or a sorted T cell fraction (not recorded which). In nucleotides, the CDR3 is TGCAGTGCTAGAGACTCAGCGGGGGGGCCTCCTTACAATGAGCAGTTCTTC. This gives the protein CSARDSAGGPPYNEQFF.